The next 12 T cell receptor beta chains were all read from a single sample in a study of glioma-infiltrating T cells. Amplification of TCR alpha and beta CDR3 regions from RNA used iRepertoire nested multiplex PCR. TCRdb processed the multiplex PCR reads anew with MiXCR; each CDR3 protein has one entry. Of about 89,000 distinct CDR3 sequences listed, around a quarter are singletons. The source material was glioma tissue, nonneoplastic brain tissue, or PBMCs (not recorded which). These receptors originate from a human donor with low-grade glioma or glioblastoma, undergoing nonglioma brain surgery, or in good health (not recorded which).

This clonotype was recorded once. A read error may be the cause here, since a much bigger clone is one base away. The CDR3 region is CAISESGTKPREQYF. The CDR3 DNA reads as TGTGCCATCAGTGAGTCGGGGACAAAACCGAGGGAGCAGTACTTC. The chain has TRBV10-3 and TRBJ2-7, with D possibly matching TRBD1 (6 bases). The V and J ends lost 0 bases and 7 bases respectively, with 16 bases between them. The CDR3 loop spans 15 amino acids. The germline gives CDR1 ENHRY, CDR2 SYGVKD.

At least ten counts were recorded for this clonotype. CDR3 region: CASSKAGRSYEQYF. DNA for the CDR3: TGTGCCAGCAGCAAAGCCGGGAGATCCTACGAGCAGTACTTC. This rearrangement joins TRBV5-4 to TRBJ2-7; D might be TRBD2 (6 bases). CDR3 length: 14 residues. The V end lost 4 bases, the J end lost 1 base, and 12 bases lay between the germline ends. Germline loops: CDR1 SGHNT, CDR2 YYREEE (reference sequence).

This clonotype was seen ten or more times. This chain joins TRBV6-2 or TRBV6-3 and TRBJ1-1; 10 bases fit TRBD1. The CDR3 covers 12 residues. With 7 bases clipped from V and 12 bases from J, the junction kept 8 bases outside the gene matches. Germline loops: CDR1 MNHEY, CDR2 SVGEGT. Here the CDR3 reads CASTTGGPGTFF. CDR3 sequence (DNA): TGTGCCAGCACGACAGGGGGCCCCGGCACTTTCTTT.

Many counts were recorded for this clonotype. The chain uses TRBV6-1 and TRBJ1-2; 8 nucleotides agree with TRBD1. The CDR3 covers 16 residues. Trimming cost V 5 bases and J 7 bases; bases outside gene matches: 15. The germline V gene encodes CDR1 MNHNS and CDR2 SASEGT. CDR3 amino acids: CASSQWTGSIVGGYTF. CDR3 coding DNA: TGTGCCAGCAGTCAATGGACAGGGTCCATTGTAGGTGGCTACACCTTC.

This clonotype has ten or more counts. CDR3 amino acids: CASSVWWGYYEQYF. In DNA, the CDR3 is TGTGCCAGCAGTGTGTGGTGGGGCTACTACGAGCAGTACTTC. This chain connects TRBV2 to TRBJ2-7; a weak D match, TRBD1 (5 bases). With 4 bases removed from V and 3 bases from J, the gap between germline ends came to 13 bases. The CDR3 extends over 14 amino acids. Germline values: CDR1 SNHLY, CDR2 FYNNEI.

The chain is built from TRBV12-3 or TRBV12-4 and TRBJ1-6; D call uncertain. V gave up 3 bases and J gave up 8 bases, with 11 bases separating them. The CDR3 sequence is 14 residues long. CDR3 coding DNA: TGTGCCAGCAGTTTTAGGACGGTGCATTCACCCCTCCACTTT. Its translation is CASSFRTVHSPLHF.

Many counts were recorded for this clonotype. The J gene is TRBJ2-7, the V gene TRBV27; TRBD1 might be the D (5 bases). This CDR3 has 13 amino acids. The germline V gene encodes CDR1 MNHEY and CDR2 SMNVEV (reference sequence). The V and J ends lost 2 bases and 4 bases respectively, with 9 bases between them. Here the CDR3 DNA reads TGTGCCAGCAGTTTAAGACAGTCATACGAGCAGTACTTC. It specifies CASSLRQSYEQYF.

This clonotype was seen ten or more times. This chain joins TRBV20-1 and TRBJ1-4, with D perhaps TRBD1 (5 bases). Germline CDR1 reads DFQATT; CDR2 reads SNEGSKA (reference sequence). CDR3 size: 15 residues. V lost 1 base to trimming and J lost 0 bases, with 9 bases between them. The CDR3 DNA reads TGCAGTGCTAGAGTGACAGAAGCAACTAATGAAAAACTGTTTTTT. It yields the protein CSARVTEATNEKLFF.

The chain is built from TRBV11-2 and TRBJ2-7; no definite D call. The CDR3 consists of 12 residues. The germline gives CDR1 SGHAT, CDR2 FQNNGV. The V end lost 1 base, the J end lost 6 bases, and 7 bases lay between the germline ends. The CDR3 protein is CASSLVRVEQYF. CDR3 DNA sequence: TGTGCCAGCAGCTTAGTGAGAGTCGAGCAGTACTTC.

This clonotype was counted a few times. Relative to the germline gene, one junction end is altered; a read error may explain this. This chain links TRBV19 with TRBJ2-1; 8 bases line up with TRBD2. There are 14 residues in the CDR3. Germline V CDR1 and CDR2: LNHDA, SQIVND (reference sequence). CDR3 region: CTSRAGATYNEQFF. The DNA for the CDR3 is TGTACCAGTAGAGCGGGGGCAACCTACAATGAGCAGTTCTTC.

Comments on this clonotype: One end of the junction varies from germline; a read error may be responsible. The chain recombines TRBV28 with TRBJ1-2; 8 bases are shared with TRBD1. CDR3 length: 12 residues. Germline V gene data show CDR1 as MDHEN and CDR2 as SYDVKM. The DNA for the CDR3 is TGTGACAGCGGGAACAGGGGGTATGACTACACCTTC. This encodes CDSGNRGYDYTF.

This clonotype appeared a few times. J is TRBJ1-1 and V is TRBV18; possible D gene TRBD1, 5 bases. Trimming shortened V by 0 bases and J by 3 bases, and 14 bases separated the two germline ends. The CDR3 length is 16 residues. From germline, CDR1 is KGHSH and CDR2 LQKENI. The CDR3 here is CASSPPQGDVYTEAFF. CDR3 DNA: TGTGCCAGCTCACCACCGCAGGGAGACGTGTACACTGAAGCTTTCTTT.